The rows below give T cell receptor beta chains drawn from one sample of a study of circulating and synovial CD4+ cells in juvenile arthritis. This table comes from immunoSEQ multiplex PCR, and its TCRdb copy is limited to in-frame clones, with some not included. The sample contains 3,000 to 4,000 clones, about four fifths of which appear only once. The source material was CD4+ T cells from synovial fluid. All receptors come from a human donor with juvenile idiopathic arthritis. Each CDR3 is given with its conserved first and last residue. D genes are given only for firm matches. Only part of the rows carry a size: once, few, many, or a class if the clone is expanded.

V	D	size	J	CDR3	DNA
TRBV28	NA	NA	TRBJ1-4	CASSPPGHPQGNEKLFF	TGTGCCAGCAGCCCTCCGGGACACCCCCAGGGCAATGAAAAACTGTTTTTT
TRBV29-1	TRBD1	NA	TRBJ1-2	CSVERDSYGYTF	TGCAGCGTTGAAAGGGACAGCTATGGCTACACCTTC
TRBV6-1	NA	few	TRBJ1-2	CASRGDRKGHGYTF	TGTGCCAGCAGAGGAGACAGGAAGGGGCATGGCTACACCTTC
TRBV30	NA	NA	TRBJ2-4	CAWRGVAKNIQYF	TGTGCCTGGAGGGGAGTAGCCAAAAACATTCAGTACTTC
TRBV27	TRBD2	once	TRBJ2-7	CASTPTSGSLEQYF	TGTGCCAGCACCCCGACTAGCGGGAGTCTCGAGCAGTACTTC
TRBV2	NA	NA	TRBJ2-3	CASSEGVGGRGTDTQYF	TGTGCCAGCAGTGAAGGGGTCGGGGGGCGCGGCACAGATACGCAGTATTTT
TRBV11-3	NA	NA	TRBJ2-1	CASSRQADNEQFF	TGTGCCAGCAGCCGACAGGCGGACAATGAGCAGTTCTTC
TRBV28	TRBD1	NA	TRBJ1-1	CASTLQGGGFEAFF	TGTGCCAGCACTCTACAGGGGGGAGGCTTTGAAGCTTTCTTT
TRBV10-3	TRBD1	NA	TRBJ1-5	CAISAGQAYNQPQHF	TGTGCCATCAGTGCGGGACAGGCTTACAATCAGCCCCAGCATTTT
TRBV5-1	TRBD1	NA	TRBJ2-2	CASSRPPGQKSTGELFF	TGCGCCAGCAGCCGCCCCCCGGGACAGAAGAGCACCGGGGAGCTGTTTTTT
TRBV7-2	TRBD2	NA	TRBJ2-7	CASSLVGGRLAGGLYEQYF	TGTGCCAGCAGCTTAGTGGGGGGGCGACTAGCGGGAGGACTCTACGAGCAGTACTTC
TRBV30	TRBD1	NA	TRBJ1-5	CAWSVGTGDNQPQHF	TGTGCCTGGAGTGTTGGGACAGGGGACAATCAGCCCCAGCATTTT
TRBV13	NA	NA	TRBJ2-5	CASSSGVTQYF	TGTGCCAGCAGCTCCGGGGTGACCCAGTACTTC
TRBV28	TRBD1	NA	TRBJ1-5	CASSLLGQGQDQPQHF	TGTGCCAGCAGTTTATTAGGACAGGGTCAAGATCAGCCCCAGCATTTT
TRBV28	NA	NA	TRBJ2-1	CASSTPRGSGVDEQFF	TGTGCCAGCAGTACGCCTAGAGGGAGCGGTGTAGATGAGCAGTTCTTC
TRBV27	NA	NA	TRBJ2-3	CASSHGVRGTDTQYF	TGTGCCAGCAGTCACGGGGTCCGGGGCACAGATACGCAGTATTTT
TRBV7-3	NA	NA	TRBJ2-7	CASRSSYEQYF	TGTGCCAGCAGGTCTTCCTACGAGCAGTACTTC
TRBV10-3	NA	NA	TRBJ1-4	CAISEGEKLFF	TGTGCCATCAGTGAGGGCGAAAAACTGTTTTTT
TRBV7-2	TRBD2	NA	TRBJ2-1	CASSPRGGRSEQFF	TGTGCCAGCAGCCCACGGGGGGGTCGGAGTGAGCAGTTCTTC
TRBV29-1	NA	few	TRBJ2-1	CSVGGGTYNEQFF	TGCAGCGTTGGTGGGGGGACCTACAATGAGCAGTTCTTC
TRBV5-1	TRBD2	once	TRBJ2-5	CASSSREGAQYF	TGCGCCAGCAGCTCCCGGGAGGGGGCCCAGTACTTC
TRBV29-1	NA	once	TRBJ2-5	CSVAGQSQETQYF	TGCAGCGTTGCAGGACAGTCCCAAGAGACCCAGTACTTC
TRBV19	TRBD1	NA	TRBJ1-6	CASRITGGTYNSPLHF	TGTGCCAGTAGGATTACAGGGGGCACCTATAATTCACCCCTCCACTTT
TRBV12-1	NA	NA	TRBJ2-2	CASSFYRTSGRENTGELFF	TGTGCCAGCAGCTTTTATCGGACTAGCGGGAGGGAGAACACCGGGGAGCTGTTTTTT
TRBV5-1	TRBD1	NA	TRBJ1-1	CASSDPGQGNTEAFF	TGCGCCAGCAGTGATCCGGGACAGGGTAACACTGAAGCTTTCTTT
TRBV11-2	TRBD2	NA	TRBJ2-1	CASSLGTTYNEQFF	TGTGCCAGCAGCTTGGGGACTACTTACAATGAGCAGTTCTTC
TRBV9	NA	NA	TRBJ2-5	CASSVGEGRIETQYF	TGTGCCAGCAGCGTCGGGGAAGGTCGGATCGAGACCCAGTACTTC
TRBV9	NA	NA	TRBJ1-2	CASSLPLEGYTF	TGTGCCAGCAGCCTCCCCCTGGAGGGCTACACCTTC
TRBV7-9	NA	NA	TRBJ1-4	CASSLASEKLFF	TGTGCCAGCAGCTTAGCTAGCGAAAAACTGTTTTTT
TRBV9	TRBD2	NA	TRBJ2-3	CASSVASGRADTQYF	TGTGCCAGCAGCGTAGCAAGCGGGAGGGCAGATACGCAGTATTTT
TRBV27	TRBD2	NA	TRBJ2-3	CASSLKGSGARGDTQYF	TGTGCCAGCAGTTTAAAGGGTAGCGGGGCCAGGGGAGATACGCAGTATTTT
TRBV5-1	NA	NA	TRBJ2-2	CASSLHLGASGELFF	TGCGCCAGCAGCTTGCACCTAGGGGCCTCCGGGGAGCTGTTTTTT
TRBV21-1	NA	NA	TRBJ2-1	CASSKPLTDNEQFF	TGTGCCAGCAGCAAACCCCTCACTGACAATGAGCAGTTCTTC
TRBV7-7	NA	NA	TRBJ2-1	CASSLSYGDNEQFF	TGTGCCAGCAGCTTATCGTACGGGGACAATGAGCAGTTCTTC
TRBV5-4	TRBD1	NA	TRBJ2-3	CASTVGTASTDTQYF	TGTGCCAGCACCGTCGGGACAGCTAGCACAGATACGCAGTATTTT
TRBV30	NA	NA	TRBJ1-1	CASRRGRGNTEAFF	TGTGCCTCAAGACGAGGGAGGGGGAACACTGAAGCTTTCTTT
TRBV18	TRBD1	NA	TRBJ1-1	CASSPGQGNTEAFF	TGTGCCAGCTCACCCGGACAGGGGAACACTGAAGCTTTCTTT
TRBV5-1	NA	NA	TRBJ2-2	CASAGGPNTGELFF	TGCGCCAGCGCCGGGGGGCCCAACACCGGGGAGCTGTTTTTT
TRBV6-5	NA	NA	TRBJ2-1	CASYTLGTPNEQFF	TGTGCCAGCTACACCCTCGGGACACCAAATGAGCAGTTCTTC
TRBV29-1	NA	few	TRBJ1-1	CSVTESVRAFF	TGCAGCGTGACAGAGAGCGTGAGGGCTTTCTTT
TRBV10-3	NA	NA	TRBJ1-1	CAISEWKGNTEAFF	TGTGCCATCAGTGAGTGGAAGGGGAATACTGAAGCTTTCTTT
TRBV2	TRBD2	NA	TRBJ2-1	CATALLAGGPREQFF	TGTGCCACCGCTTTACTAGCGGGGGGGCCCAGGGAGCAGTTCTTC
TRBV12-5	NA	NA	TRBJ2-7	CASGLPRQEGSYEQYF	TGTGCTAGTGGTTTGCCTCGACAGGAAGGATCCTACGAGCAGTACTTC
TRBV18	NA	few	TRBJ1-1	CASSIGQRTEAFF	TGTGCCAGCTCAATTGGACAGCGGACTGAAGCTTTCTTT
TRBV6-1	TRBD2	NA	TRBJ2-7	CASSEGAGADWYEQYF	TGTGCCAGCAGTGAAGGAGCGGGGGCGGACTGGTACGAGCAGTACTTC
TRBV5-8	TRBD1	NA	TRBJ2-1	CASSFRATGGNEQFF	TGTGCCAGCAGCTTTCGAGCGACAGGGGGGAATGAGCAGTTCTTC
TRBV5-1	NA	large	TRBJ2-3	CASSLALGQNTDTQYF	TGCGCCAGCAGCTTGGCCCTGGGGCAGAACACAGATACGCAGTATTTT
TRBV18	TRBD1	NA	TRBJ2-3	CASSPRTGHTDTQYF	TGTGCCAGCTCCCCAAGGACAGGGCACACAGATACGCAGTATTTT
TRBV30	NA	NA	TRBJ1-2	CAWMEGRGYGYTF	TGTGCCTGGATGGAAGGCAGGGGCTATGGCTACACCTTC